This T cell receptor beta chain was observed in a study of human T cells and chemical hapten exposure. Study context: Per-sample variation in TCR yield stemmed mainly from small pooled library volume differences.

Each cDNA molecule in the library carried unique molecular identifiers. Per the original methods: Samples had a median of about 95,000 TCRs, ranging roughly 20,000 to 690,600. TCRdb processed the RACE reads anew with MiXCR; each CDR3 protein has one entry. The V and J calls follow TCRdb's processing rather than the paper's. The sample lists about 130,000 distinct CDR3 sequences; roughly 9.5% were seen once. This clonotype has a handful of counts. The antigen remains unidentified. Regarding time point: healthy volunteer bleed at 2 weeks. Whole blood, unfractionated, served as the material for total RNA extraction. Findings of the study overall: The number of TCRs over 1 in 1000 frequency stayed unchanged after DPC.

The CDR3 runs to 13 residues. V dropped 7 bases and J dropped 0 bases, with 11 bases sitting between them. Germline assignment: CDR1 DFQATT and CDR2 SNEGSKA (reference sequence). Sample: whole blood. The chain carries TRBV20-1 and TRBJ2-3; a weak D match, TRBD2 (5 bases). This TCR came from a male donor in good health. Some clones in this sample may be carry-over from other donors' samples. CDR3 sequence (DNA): TGCAGTGGGACTTTTGCTAGCACAGATACGCAGTATTTT. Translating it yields CSGTFASTDTQYF.